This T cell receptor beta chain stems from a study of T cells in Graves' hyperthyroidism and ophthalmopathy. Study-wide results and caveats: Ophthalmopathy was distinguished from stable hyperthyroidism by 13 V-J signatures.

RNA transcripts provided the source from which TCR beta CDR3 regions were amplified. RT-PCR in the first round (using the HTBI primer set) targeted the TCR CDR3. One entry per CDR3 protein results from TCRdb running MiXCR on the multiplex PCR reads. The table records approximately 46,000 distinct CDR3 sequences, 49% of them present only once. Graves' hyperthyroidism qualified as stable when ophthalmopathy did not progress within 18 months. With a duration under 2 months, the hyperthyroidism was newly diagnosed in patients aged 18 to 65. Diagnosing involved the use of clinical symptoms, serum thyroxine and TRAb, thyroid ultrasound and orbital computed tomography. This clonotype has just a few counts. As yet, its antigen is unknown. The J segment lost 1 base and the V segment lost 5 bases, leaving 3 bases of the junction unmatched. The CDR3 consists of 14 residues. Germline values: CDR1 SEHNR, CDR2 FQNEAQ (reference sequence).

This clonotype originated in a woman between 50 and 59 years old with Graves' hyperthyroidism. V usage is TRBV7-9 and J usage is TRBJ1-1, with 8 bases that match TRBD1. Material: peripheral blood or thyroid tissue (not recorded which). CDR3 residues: CASSTGQGNTEAFF. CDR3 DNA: TGTGCCAGCAGCACTGGACAGGGGAACACTGAAGCTTTCTTT.